The 5 T cell receptor beta chains reported below all come from one sample, sequenced in a study of vaccination and CD4 T cells after COVID-19. The assay that was used to sequence DNA from cultured CD4+ T cells was the Oncomine TCR Beta short-read assay. From cultured CD4+ T cells, genomic DNA was extracted. TCRdb analysed the PCR reads with MiXCR anew, one entry per CDR3 protein. Here the sample spans about 10,000 distinct CDR3 sequences, around 30% being singletons. Specified treatment: approximately 11-day PBMC culture with coronavirus spike peptide pools or control peptides (ViraFEST assay). Prior to the COVID-19 pandemic (2011-2018), the unexposed donor's CD4+ T cells were collected. These receptors are not linked to any known antigen. The source material was CD4+ T cells from blood, cultured in vitro. These receptors came from a human donor in good health.

The chain joins TRBV27 to TRBJ2-7, with D possibly being TRBD1 (5 bases). The germline V gene has CDR1 MNHEY and CDR2 SMNVEV (reference sequence). The V end lost 3 bases, the J end lost 2 bases, and 11 bases lay between the germline ends. This CDR3 comprises 14 residues. Written as DNA, the CDR3 is TGTGCCAGCAGTTTCCTCCCAGGGCCCTACGAGCAGTACTTC. Residues: CASSFLPGPYEQYF.

By sample fraction, this clonotype is medium-sized (0.01 to 0.1%). This chain uses TRBV20-1 with TRBJ1-5; the D gene is possibly TRBD1 (6 bases). Trimming removed 2 bases at V and 3 bases at J, with 8 bases between. Germline loops: CDR1 DFQATT, CDR2 SNEGSKA (reference sequence). This CDR3 region has 13 residues. The CDR3 protein is CSARRTVNQPQHF. For the CDR3, the DNA is TGCAGTGCTAGAAGGACAGTCAATCAGCCCCAGCATTTT.

In DNA form, the CDR3 reads TGTGCCAGCAGCCGGACAGGGTCGGGCGAGACCCAGTACTTC. This encodes CASSRTGSGETQYF. The V and J genes are TRBV5-4 and TRBJ2-5; TRBD1 matches 8 bases. The CDR3 length is 14 residues. The germline gives CDR1 SGHNT, CDR2 YYREEE (reference sequence). V was pared by 4 bases and J by 5 bases, with 7 bases of the junction left unmatched.

V gene TRBV11-1 combines with J gene TRBJ1-2; D is ambiguous. With 0 bases removed from V and 0 bases from J, the gap between germline ends came to 8 bases. Germline CDR1 reads SGHAT; CDR2 reads FQDESV (reference sequence). The CDR3 sequence is 15 residues long. The CDR3 here is CASSLAAAANYGYTF. The DNA for the CDR3 is TGTGCCAGCAGCTTAGCGGCGGCAGCTAACTATGGCTACACCTTC. Drawing the rest from reference TRBV11-1 and TRBJ1-2, the complete variable domain is EAEVAQSPRYKITEKSQAVAFWCDPISGHATLYWYRQILGQGPELLVQFQDESVVDDSQLPKDRFSAERLKGVDSTLKIQPAELGDSAMYLCASSLAAAANYGYTFGSGTRLTVV.

The chain recombines TRBV15 with TRBJ1-5, with D perhaps TRBD1 (5 bases). V gave up 2 bases and J gave up 7 bases, with 18 bases separating them. The CDR3 is 16 residues long. Germline assignment: CDR1 LNHNV and CDR2 YYDKDF (reference sequence). CDR3 in amino acids: CATSRSVPGPGQPQHF. CDR3 coding DNA: TGTGCCACCAGCAGATCCGTTCCAGGGCCCGGGCAGCCCCAGCATTTT.